This T cell receptor (beta chain) is from a study of T-cell memory formation after mild COVID-19. General study points: Clones that contracted from day 15 to 85 had balanced CD4/CD8; later expanders were CD4+ biased. The main location of contracting CD4+ clones was CM and EM, and that of contracting CD8+ clones was EMRA.

Employing constant-segment primers, 5'RACE generated TCR alpha and TCR beta cDNA libraries bearing sample barcodes and UMIs. Using its own MiXCR run on the 5' RACE reads, TCRdb lists one record per CDR3 protein. The sample includes around 370,000 distinct CDR3 sequences, about 21% of them seen just once. As for this clonotype: The antigen is undetermined.

The CDR3 is 16 residues long. Germline values: CDR1 MNHEY, CDR2 SVGEGT. V shed 6 bases and J shed 4 bases, with 21 bases lying between them. The source of this sequence is an adult woman who had mild COVID-19 (a few samples of this study predate the infection). Cell type and time point are not known. Sequenced input: PBMCs or a T cell subset sorted from them (not recorded which). This chain connects TRBV6-2 or TRBV6-3 to TRBJ1-1; maybe TRBD1 (5 bases). CDR3: CASRTLYGMGGTEAFF. In DNA form, the CDR3 reads TGTGCCAGCAGGACTCTTTACGGGATGGGGGGCACTGAAGCTTTCTTT.